This record concerns one T cell receptor (beta chain) sequence. V lost 6 bases to trimming and J lost 0 bases, with 8 bases between them. Germline V gene sequence: CDR1 SNHLY, CDR2 FYNNEI. The CDR3 is made up of 13 amino acids. This sample is part of a study of PD-L1 blockade in urothelial cancer. Study in general: Chemotherapy regimens numbering 0 to 3 had been given to patients. Once treatment had started, blood was analyzed at 3 weeks (second dose) and again at 6 weeks.

Every PCR was spiked with synthetic TCR analog templates. Assay used: immunoSEQ multiplex PCR; TCRdb lists only in-frame clones, some missing. The table has around 60,000 clones, approximately 80% seen once. Documented time point: pretreatment peripheral blood. The starting material was PBMCs, obtained around atezolizumab (anti-PD-L1) treatment. This chain links TRBV2 with TRBJ1-1; D possibly corresponds to TRBD1 (5 bases). The TCR sequence derives from a man in his 70s with urothelial cancer. The CDR3 reads CASSPRVNTEAFF. In DNA form, the CDR3 reads TGTGCCAGCAGCCCCAGGGTGAACACTGAAGCTTTCTTT.